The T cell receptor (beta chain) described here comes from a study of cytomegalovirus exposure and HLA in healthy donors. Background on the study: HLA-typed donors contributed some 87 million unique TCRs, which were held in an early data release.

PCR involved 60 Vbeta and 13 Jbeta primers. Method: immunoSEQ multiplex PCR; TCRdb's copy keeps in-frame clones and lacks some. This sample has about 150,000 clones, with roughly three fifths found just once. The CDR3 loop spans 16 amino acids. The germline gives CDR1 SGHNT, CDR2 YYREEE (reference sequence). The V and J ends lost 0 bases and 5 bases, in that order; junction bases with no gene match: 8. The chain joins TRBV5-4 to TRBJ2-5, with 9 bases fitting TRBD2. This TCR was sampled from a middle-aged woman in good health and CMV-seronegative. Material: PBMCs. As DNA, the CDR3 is TGTGCCAGCAGCTTGGCGGCGGGGGGGCCGTGGGAGACCCAGTACTTC. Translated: CASSLAAGGPWETQYF.